The sequence of this TCR beta chain was determined in a study of blood T cell repertoires in COVID-19. On the study more broadly: Sites in the United States, Italy and Spain provided acute and convalescent COVID-19 samples.

V lost 4 bases and J 0 bases, leaving 8 bases between the germline ends. Germline CDR1 and CDR2: SGHRS and YFSETQ. The CDR3 loop spans 14 amino acids. In the authors' methods: It was from reference gene primer amplification that nucleated cell counts were estimated. Libraries were prepared by immunoSEQ multiplex PCR; TCRdb keeps only in-frame clonotypes and omits some of them. The DNA was the basis for D and trimming; V, J and clone size are from that table. The sample records 50,000 to 75,000 clones, approximately 84% being singletons. The V gene is TRBV5-1, the J gene TRBJ1-3, with D possibly being TRBD1 (5 bases). The sequencing input was peripheral blood. This sequence was found in a man at least 80 years old in a cohort sampled during active COVID-19. The CDR3 region has the DNA TGCGCCAGCAGCCAAGACAGCTCTGGAAACACCATATATTTT. It yields the protein CASSQDSSGNTIYF. Variable domain in full (rest from reference TRBV5-1 and TRBJ1-3): KAGVTQTPRYLIKTRGQQVTLSCSPISGHRSVSWYQQTPGQGLQFLFEYFSETQRNKGNFPGRFSGRQFSNSRSEMNVSTLELGDSALYLCASSQDSSGNTIYFGEGSWLTVV.